This T cell receptor (beta chain) emerged from a study of blood T cell repertoires in COVID-19. V shed 4 bases and J 4 bases; nucleotides not matched to a gene: 9. The CDR3 length is 15 residues. Germline CDR1 reads LNHDA; CDR2 reads SQIVND (reference sequence). Seattle patient enrollment occurred during active infection, with longitudinal follow-up thereafter. TCRdb's table, derived via immunoSEQ multiplex PCR, lists solely in-frame clones and lacks some. The data show 100,000 to 150,000 clones, around 81% seen once. Input material: peripheral blood. The V and J genes are TRBV19 and TRBJ1-1; 7 nucleotides align to TRBD1. The TCR originated in a man younger than 40 with COVID-19, enrolled during active disease. The CDR3 spells CASSTTGVGGTEAFF. CDR3 DNA sequence: TGTGCCAGTAGTACCACAGGGGTTGGGGGCACTGAAGCTTTCTTT.